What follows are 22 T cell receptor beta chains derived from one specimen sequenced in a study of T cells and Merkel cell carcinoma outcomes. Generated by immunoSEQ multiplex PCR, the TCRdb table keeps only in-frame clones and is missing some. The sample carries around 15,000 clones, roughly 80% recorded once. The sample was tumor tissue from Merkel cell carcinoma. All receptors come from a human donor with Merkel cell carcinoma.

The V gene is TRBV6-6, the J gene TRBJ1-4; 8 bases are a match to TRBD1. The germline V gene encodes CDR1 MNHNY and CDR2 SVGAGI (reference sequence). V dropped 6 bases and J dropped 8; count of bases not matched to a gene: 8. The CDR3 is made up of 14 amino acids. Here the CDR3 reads CASRLGQDGEKLFF. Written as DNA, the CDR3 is TGTGCCAGCAGGCTGGGACAGGATGGCGAAAAACTGTTTTTT.

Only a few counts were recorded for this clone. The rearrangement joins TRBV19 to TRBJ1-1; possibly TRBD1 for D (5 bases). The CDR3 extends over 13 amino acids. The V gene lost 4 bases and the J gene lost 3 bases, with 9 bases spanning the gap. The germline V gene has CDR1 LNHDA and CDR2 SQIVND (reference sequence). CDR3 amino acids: CASSTGTYTEAFF. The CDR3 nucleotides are TGTGCCAGTAGTACCGGGACCTACACTGAAGCTTTCTTT.

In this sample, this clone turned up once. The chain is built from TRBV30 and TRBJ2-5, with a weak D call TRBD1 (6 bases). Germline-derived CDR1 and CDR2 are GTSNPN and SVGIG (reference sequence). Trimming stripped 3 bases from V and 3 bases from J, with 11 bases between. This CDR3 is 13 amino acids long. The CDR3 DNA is TGTGCCTGGAGCAGGGGTTTGGAAGAGACCCAGTACTTC. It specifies CAWSRGLEETQYF.

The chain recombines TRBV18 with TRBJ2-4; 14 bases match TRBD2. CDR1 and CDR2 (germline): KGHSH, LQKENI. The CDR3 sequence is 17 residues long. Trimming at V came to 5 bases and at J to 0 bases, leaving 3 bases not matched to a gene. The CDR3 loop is CASSGLAGGLAKNIQYF. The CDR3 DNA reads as TGTGCCAGCTCAGGACTAGCGGGGGGCTTAGCCAAAAACATTCAGTACTTC.

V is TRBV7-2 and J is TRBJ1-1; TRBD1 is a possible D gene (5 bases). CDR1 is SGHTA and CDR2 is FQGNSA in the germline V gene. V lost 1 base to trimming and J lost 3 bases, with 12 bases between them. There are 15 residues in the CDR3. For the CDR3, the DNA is TGTGCCAGCAGCTTAGATGGGGGGATAGACACTGAAGCTTTCTTT. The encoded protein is CASSLDGGIDTEAFF.

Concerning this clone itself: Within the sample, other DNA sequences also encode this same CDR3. This chain's CDR3 is CASSLTGHLYNEQFF. In DNA form, the CDR3 reads TGTGCCAGCAGTTTAACGGGACACCTATACAATGAGCAGTTCTTC. The J gene is TRBJ2-1, the V gene TRBV13, with D perhaps matching TRBD1 (6 bases). The CDR3 loop spans 15 amino acids. Trimming stripped 6 bases from V and 4 bases from J, with 16 bases between. CDR1 and CDR2 (germline): PRHDT, FYEKMQ (reference sequence).

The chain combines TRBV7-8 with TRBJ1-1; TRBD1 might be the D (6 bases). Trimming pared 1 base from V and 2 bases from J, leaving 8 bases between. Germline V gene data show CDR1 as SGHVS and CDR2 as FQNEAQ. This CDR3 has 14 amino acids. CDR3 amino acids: CASSLGTANTEAFF. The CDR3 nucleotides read TGTGCCAGCAGCTTAGGGACAGCTAACACTGAAGCTTTCTTT.

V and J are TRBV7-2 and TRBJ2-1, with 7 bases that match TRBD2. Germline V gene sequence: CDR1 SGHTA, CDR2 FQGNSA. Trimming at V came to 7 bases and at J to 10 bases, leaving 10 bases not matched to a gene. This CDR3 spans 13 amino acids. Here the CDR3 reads CASNPGLPGEQFF. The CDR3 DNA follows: TGTGCCAGCAACCCGGGACTACCAGGGGAGCAGTTCTTC.

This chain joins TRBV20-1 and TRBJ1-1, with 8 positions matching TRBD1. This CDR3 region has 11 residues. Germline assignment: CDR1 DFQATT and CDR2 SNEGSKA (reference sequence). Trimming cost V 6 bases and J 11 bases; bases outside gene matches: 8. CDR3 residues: CSAGTGSNAFF. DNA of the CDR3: TGCAGTGCAGGGACAGGCTCTAATGCTTTCTTT.

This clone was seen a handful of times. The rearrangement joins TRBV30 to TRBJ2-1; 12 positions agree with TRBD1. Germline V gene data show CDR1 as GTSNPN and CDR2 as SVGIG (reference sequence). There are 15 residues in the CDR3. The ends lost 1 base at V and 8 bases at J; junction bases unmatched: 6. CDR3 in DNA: TGTGCCTGGAGTGAGGGGACAGGGGGCTTTGATGAGCAGTTCTTC. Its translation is CAWSEGTGGFDEQFF. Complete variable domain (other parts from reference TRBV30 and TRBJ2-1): SQTIHQWPATLVQPVGSPLSLECTVEGTSNPNLYWYRQAAGRGLQLLFYSVGIGQISSEVPQNLSASRPQDRQFILSSKKLLLSDSGFYLCAWSEGTGGFDEQFFGPGTRLTVL.

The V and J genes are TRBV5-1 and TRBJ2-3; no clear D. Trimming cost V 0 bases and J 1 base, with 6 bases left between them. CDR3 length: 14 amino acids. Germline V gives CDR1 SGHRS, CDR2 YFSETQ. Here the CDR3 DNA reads TGCGCCAGCAGCTTGGAGCGCCGCACAGATACGCAGTATTTT. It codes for CASSLERRTDTQYF.

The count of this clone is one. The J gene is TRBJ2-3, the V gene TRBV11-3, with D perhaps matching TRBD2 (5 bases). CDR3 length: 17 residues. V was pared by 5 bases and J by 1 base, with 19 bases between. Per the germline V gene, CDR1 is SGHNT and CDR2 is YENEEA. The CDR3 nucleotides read TGTGCCAGCAGCCTAGGGCTCGGGGTCGGAGGCACAGATACGCAGTATTTT. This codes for CASSLGLGVGGTDTQYF. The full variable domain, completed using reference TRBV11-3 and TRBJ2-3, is EAGVVQSPRYKIIEKKQPVAFWCNPISGHNTLYWYLQNLGQGPELLIRYENEEAVDDSQLPKDRFSAERLKGVDSTLKIQPAELGDSAVYLCASSLGLGVGGTDTQYFGPGTRLTVL.

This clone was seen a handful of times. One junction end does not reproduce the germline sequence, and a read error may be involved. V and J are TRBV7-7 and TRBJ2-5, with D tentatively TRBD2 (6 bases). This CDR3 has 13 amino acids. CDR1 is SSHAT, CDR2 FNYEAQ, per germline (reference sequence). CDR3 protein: CASSMGTVKTQYF. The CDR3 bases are TGTGCTAGCAGCATGGGGACTGTAAAGACCCAGTACTTC.

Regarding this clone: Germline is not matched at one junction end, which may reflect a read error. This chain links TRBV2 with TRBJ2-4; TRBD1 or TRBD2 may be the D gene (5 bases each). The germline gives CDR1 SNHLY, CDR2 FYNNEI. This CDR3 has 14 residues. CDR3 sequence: CASSEAGTGNIQYF. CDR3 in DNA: TGTGCCAGCAGCGAAGCAGGGACGGGGAACATTCAGTACTTC.

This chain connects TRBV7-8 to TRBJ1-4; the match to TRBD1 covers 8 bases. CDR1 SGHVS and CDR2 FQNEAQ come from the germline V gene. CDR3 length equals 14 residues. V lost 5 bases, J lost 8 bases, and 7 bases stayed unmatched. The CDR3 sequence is CASSTGQGGEKLFF. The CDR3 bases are TGTGCCAGCAGCACAGGACAGGGTGGGGAAAAACTGTTTTTT.

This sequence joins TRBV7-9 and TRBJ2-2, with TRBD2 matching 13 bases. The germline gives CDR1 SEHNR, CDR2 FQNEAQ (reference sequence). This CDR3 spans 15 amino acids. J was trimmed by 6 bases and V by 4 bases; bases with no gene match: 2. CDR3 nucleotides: TGTGCCAGCAGCTGGACTAGCGGGAGTGCCGGGGAGCTGTTTTTT. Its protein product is CASSWTSGSAGELFF.

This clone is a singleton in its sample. CDR3 coding DNA: TGTGCCAGCGCGGACAGGGCAACCTCTGGGGCCAACGTCCTGACTTTC. The encoded protein is CASADRATSGANVLTF. The rearrangement uses TRBV18 and TRBJ2-6; 8 nucleotides match TRBD1. Germline CDR1 and CDR2: KGHSH and LQKENI. This CDR3 has 16 amino acids. Trimming cost V 8 bases and J 0 bases; bases outside gene matches: 6.

CDR3 in DNA: TGTGCCAGCAGCGCAAAGGGAGGTACGGACACTGAAGCTTTCTTT. Translation: CASSAKGGTDTEAFF. The genes are TRBV5-4 and TRBJ1-1; no reliable D call. The V gene's germline CDR1 is SGHNT and CDR2 YYREEE (reference sequence). V gave up 4 bases and J gave up 3 bases, with 16 bases separating them. CDR3 length: 15 amino acids.

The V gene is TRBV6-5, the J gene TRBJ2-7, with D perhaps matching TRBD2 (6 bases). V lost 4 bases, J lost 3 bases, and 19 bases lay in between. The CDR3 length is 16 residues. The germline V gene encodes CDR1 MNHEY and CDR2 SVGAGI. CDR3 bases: TGTGCCAGCAGTTTAACATCAGGGACTGGGATCTACGAGCAGTACTTC. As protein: CASSLTSGTGIYEQYF.

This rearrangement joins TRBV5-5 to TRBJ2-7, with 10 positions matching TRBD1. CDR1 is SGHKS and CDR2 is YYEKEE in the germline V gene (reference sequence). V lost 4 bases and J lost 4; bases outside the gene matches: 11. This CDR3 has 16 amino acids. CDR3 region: CASSNGRGQGGYEQYF. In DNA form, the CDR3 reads TGTGCCAGCAGCAATGGTCGTGGACAGGGGGGATACGAGCAGTACTTC. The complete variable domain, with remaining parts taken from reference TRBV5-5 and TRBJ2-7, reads DAGVTQSPTHLIKTRGQQVTLRCSPISGHKSVSWYQQVLGQGPQFIFQYYEKEERGRGNFPDRFSARQFPNYSSELNVNALLLGDSALYLCASSNGRGQGGYEQYFGPGTRLTVT.

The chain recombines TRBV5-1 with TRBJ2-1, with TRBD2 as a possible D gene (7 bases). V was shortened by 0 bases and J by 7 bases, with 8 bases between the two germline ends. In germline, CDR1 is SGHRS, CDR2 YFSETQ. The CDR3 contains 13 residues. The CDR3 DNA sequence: TGCGCCAGCAGCTTGGAGGGGGGGAATGAGCAGTTCTTC. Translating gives CASSLEGGNEQFF.

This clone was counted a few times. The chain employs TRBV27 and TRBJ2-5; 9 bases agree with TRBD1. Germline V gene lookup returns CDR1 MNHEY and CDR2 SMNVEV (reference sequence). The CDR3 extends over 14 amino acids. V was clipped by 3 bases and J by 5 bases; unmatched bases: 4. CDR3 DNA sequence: TGTGCCAGCAGTTTCGACAGGGGGTTGGAGACCCAGTACTTC. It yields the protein CASSFDRGLETQYF.